These 26 T cell receptor beta chains share one sample of origin, sequenced in a study of identical twins. TCRdb re-called the 5' RACE reads through MiXCR, storing one row per CDR3 protein. This sample yields 500,000 to 550,000 distinct CDR3 sequences, of which approximately 20% are seen a single time; 0.48% belongs to the top ten. The same sample was also used in a study of yellow fever vaccine responses in identical twins.

The sequencing input was CD4+ T cells sorted from blood. These receptors came from a woman between 18 and 29 years old in good health.

This chain uses TRBV20-1 with TRBJ1-1, with D unresolved. The germline V and J ends were trimmed by 3 bases and 2 bases, with 16 bases remaining between them. This CDR3 spans 15 amino acids. Germline lookup yields CDR1 DFQATT and CDR2 SNEGSKA (reference sequence). The CDR3 region is CSARPVGRINTEAFF. CDR3 sequence (DNA): TGCAGTGCTAGGCCCGTTGGCAGAATTAACACTGAAGCTTTCTTT.

This clonotype has only a few counts. The chain combines TRBV24-1 with TRBJ1-2; TRBD1 might be the D (6 bases). Trimming removed 4 bases from V and 3 bases from J, with 14 bases in between. The CDR3 spans 15 residues. Germline V lookup: CDR1 KGHDR, CDR2 SFDVKD. The CDR3 loop reads CATSDPAGADYGYTF. In nucleotides, the CDR3 is TGTGCCACCAGTGACCCGGCAGGGGCTGACTATGGCTACACCTTC.

There are a few counts of this clonotype. The chain carries TRBV12-3 or TRBV12-4 and TRBJ2-3; unclear D gene. The CDR3 is 12 amino acids. V dropped 7 bases and J dropped 3 bases, with 8 bases sitting between them. CDR3 DNA sequence: TGTGCCAGCACCCCGATGACAGATACGCAGTATTTT. Translated, it gives CASTPMTDTQYF.

This clonotype was found a few times. The gene calls are TRBV7-2 and TRBJ2-5; 7 bases match TRBD1. This CDR3 contains 15 residues. Germline V lookup: CDR1 SGHTA, CDR2 FQGNSA. J lost 5 bases, V lost 5 bases, and 11 bases had no gene match. In DNA, the CDR3 is TGTGCCAGCAGCCCCGCCACTGACAGGGTGGAGACCCAGTACTTC. Its translation is CASSPATDRVETQYF.

This clonotype showed up just a few times. The chain has TRBV7-6 and TRBJ2-6, with 9 bases identical to TRBD1. The germline gives CDR1 SGHVS, CDR2 FNYEAQ. The junction had 10 bases not matched to a gene; V was cut back by 3 bases and J by 1 base. The CDR3 consists of 19 residues. CDR3 DNA sequence: TGTGCCAGCAGCTTTTTCCGGGACAGGGTTCCATCTGGGGCCAACGTCCTGACTTTC. Protein: CASSFFRDRVPSGANVLTF.

This chain connects TRBV6-5 to TRBJ1-1; D might be TRBD1 (5 bases). Germline-derived CDR1 and CDR2 are MNHEY and SVGAGI. The V end lost 0 bases, the J end lost 5 bases, and 10 bases lay between the germline ends. The CDR3 sequence is 14 residues long. DNA for the CDR3: TGTGCCAGCAGTTACTCTACGGGACGAACTGAAGCTTTCTTT. Translation gives CASSYSTGRTEAFF.

This clonotype was counted only a few times. The chain carries TRBV28 and TRBJ1-2, with a tentative D call TRBD1 (6 bases). From germline, CDR1 is MDHEN and CDR2 SYDVKM. Trimming removed 7 bases at V and 6 bases at J, with 15 bases between. CDR3 size: 13 residues. The CDR3 sequence is CASIPPKGDGYTF. CDR3 DNA: TGTGCCAGCATCCCCCCGAAGGGGGATGGCTACACCTTC.

This clonotype was picked up a small number of times. This chain connects TRBV4-1 to TRBJ2-1; no clear D gene. The CDR3 extends over 12 amino acids. CDR1 and CDR2 from the germline V gene are MGHRA and YSYEKL. Trimming stripped 1 base from V and 10 bases from J, with 8 bases between. The CDR3 reads CASSQVMAEQFF. The CDR3, as DNA: TGCGCCAGCAGCCAAGTAATGGCGGAGCAGTTCTTC.

The V and J genes are TRBV12-3 or TRBV12-4 and TRBJ1-2; possibly TRBD1 for D (5 bases). The CDR3 loop spans 13 amino acids. Trimming removed 7 bases at V and 5 bases at J, with 14 bases between. CDR3 nucleotide sequence: TGTGCCAGCACTACGGCAGGGTTTTATGGCTACACCTTC. This gives the protein CASTTAGFYGYTF.

This clonotype was seen more than once but under ten times. This chain connects TRBV5-4 to TRBJ2-7; 7 positions agree with TRBD1. CDR3 length: 15 amino acids. Germline V lookup: CDR1 SGHNT, CDR2 YYREEE (reference sequence). The trim removed 0 bases at V and 1 base at J, leaving 4 bases unmatched. The CDR3 coding sequence is TGTGCCAGCAGCTTGGAGGGGGCGGTATCCTACGAGCAGTACTTC. Its protein is CASSLEGAVSYEQYF.

The chain is built from TRBV6-5 and TRBJ1-1; D possibly corresponds to TRBD1 (5 bases). Trimming took off 7 bases at V and 2 bases at J, with 14 bases between the two ends. Germline-derived CDR1 and CDR2 are MNHEY and SVGAGI. This CDR3 has 14 amino acids. CDR3 DNA sequence: TGTGCCAGCACCTACTATGACAGCAACACTGAAGCTTTCTTT. This sequence encodes CASTYYDSNTEAFF.

This clonotype was found a few times. The gene calls are TRBV7-9 and TRBJ2-1; tentatively, D is TRBD2 (7 bases). Germline lookup yields CDR1 SEHNR and CDR2 FQNEAQ (reference sequence). The CDR3 has 16 residues. V shed 0 bases and J shed 6 bases, with 15 bases lying between them. CDR3 sequence reads: CASSLALGGAGNEQFF. The CDR3 DNA follows: TGTGCCAGCAGCTTAGCGTTGGGGGGGGCAGGCAATGAGCAGTTCTTC.

J is TRBJ2-7 and V is TRBV3-1; possible D gene TRBD1, 6 bases. This CDR3 is built from 13 residues. Trimming cost V 0 bases and J 6 bases, with 9 bases left between them. CDR1 is LGHDT and CDR2 is YNNKEL in the germline V gene (reference sequence). In DNA form, the CDR3 reads TGTGCCAGCAGCCAAGATTTACAGGGCGAGCAGTACTTC. Translation gives CASSQDLQGEQYF.

The V gene is TRBV12-3 or TRBV12-4, the J gene TRBJ2-4; 8 nucleotides align to TRBD2. After removal of 1 base from V and 12 bases from J, the junction contained 11 bases not matched to a gene. The CDR3 totals 15 residues. The CDR3 here is CASSLVSAGVSTQYF. DNA for the CDR3: TGTGCCAGCAGTTTAGTCTCAGCGGGAGTTTCTACTCAGTACTTC.

This clonotype was observed a handful of times. The chain is built from TRBV5-1 and TRBJ2-7; 8 bases align to TRBD1. CDR3 length equals 14 residues. Germline-derived CDR1 and CDR2 are SGHRS and YFSETQ. V gave up 0 bases and J gave up 6 bases; unmatched junction bases: 5. CDR3 residues: CASSLGGGTGEQYF. The CDR3 DNA reads as TGCGCCAGCAGCTTGGGAGGCGGGACAGGCGAGCAGTACTTC.

The chain couples TRBV7-8 to TRBJ2-1, with TRBD1 matching over 8 bases. CDR3 length: 15 amino acids. V gave up 4 bases and J gave up 0 bases; unmatched junction bases: 2. Germline lookup yields CDR1 SGHVS and CDR2 FQNEAQ. CDR3 coding DNA: TGTGCCAGCAGCTCGACAGGGGACTCCTACAATGAGCAGTTCTTC. It codes for CASSSTGDSYNEQFF.

The chain uses TRBV7-7 and TRBJ2-6; D may correspond to TRBD1 or TRBD2 (5 bases each). This CDR3 is 20 amino acids long. Germline CDR1 SSHAT, CDR2 FNYEAQ (reference sequence). V was shortened by 4 bases and J by 2 bases, with 24 bases between the two germline ends. Here the CDR3 reads CASSWTQRGLQVAGANVLTF. CDR3 DNA sequence: TGTGCCAGCAGCTGGACTCAAAGGGGTCTTCAGGTGGCTGGGGCCAACGTCCTGACTTTC. The entire variable domain, with the rest obtained from reference TRBV7-7 and TRBJ2-6, is as follows: GAGVSQSPRYKVTKRGQDVTLRCDPISSHATLYWYQQALGQGPEFLTYFNYEAQPDKSGLPSDRFSAERPEGSISTLTIQRTEQRDSAMYRCASSWTQRGLQVAGANVLTFGAGSRLTVL.

The V gene is TRBV20-1, the J gene TRBJ2-3; maybe TRBD1 (5 bases). With 2 bases removed from V and 2 bases from J, the gap between germline ends came to 11 bases. This CDR3 has 14 amino acids. The germline V gene has CDR1 DFQATT and CDR2 SNEGSKA (reference sequence). The CDR3 DNA reads TGCAGTGCTAGATCCGACAGTAACACAGATACGCAGTATTTT. This encodes CSARSDSNTDTQYF.

This clonotype has just a few counts. V is TRBV29-1 and J is TRBJ2-2, with TRBD1 identical over 7 bases. This CDR3 has 13 amino acids. Germline CDR1 and CDR2: SQVTM and ANQGSEA. CDR3 amino acids: CSIGQGVTGELFF. The CDR3 nucleotides read TGCAGTATAGGGCAGGGGGTCACCGGGGAGCTGTTTTTT.

The chain has TRBV20-1 and TRBJ2-3; maybe TRBD1 (6 bases). Trimming shortened V by 0 bases and J by 4 bases, and 11 bases separated the two germline ends. The CDR3 is made up of 14 amino acids. Germline V gene data show CDR1 as DFQATT and CDR2 as SNEGSKA (reference sequence). The CDR3 loop is CSAREGGVADTQYF. The CDR3 bases are TGCAGTGCTAGAGAAGGGGGAGTCGCAGATACGCAGTATTTT.

V usage is TRBV24-1 and J usage is TRBJ2-2; 7 bases map to TRBD1. The CDR3 is made up of 19 amino acids. V was clipped by 0 bases and J by 0 bases; unmatched bases: 9. Germline V gene sequence: CDR1 KGHDR, CDR2 SFDVKD. As DNA, the CDR3 is TGTGCCACCAGTGATTTGCAAAACAGGGGCAACGCGAACACCGGGGAGCTGTTTTTT. It codes for CATSDLQNRGNANTGELFF.

The chain uses TRBV5-1 and TRBJ1-6, with TRBD1 identical over 8 bases. V shed 4 bases and J 6 bases; nucleotides not matched to a gene: 9. Germline V CDR1 and CDR2: SGHRS, YFSETQ. The CDR3 is made up of 16 amino acids. CDR3 protein: CASSKTGATSNSPLHF. The CDR3 DNA sequence: TGCGCCAGCAGCAAGACAGGGGCCACCTCTAATTCACCCCTCCACTTT.

This clonotype was seen more than once but under ten times. The CDR3 DNA sequence: TGTGCCAGCAGCTTCCTGGACAGGGGTTCAAACTCTGGGGCCAACGTCCTGACTTTC. Protein: CASSFLDRGSNSGANVLTF. This chain connects TRBV7-8 to TRBJ2-6, with 9 bases matching TRBD1. Germline CDR1 and CDR2: SGHVS and FQNEAQ. The CDR3 totals 19 residues. J lost 0 bases, V lost 3 bases, and 9 bases had no gene match.

The V gene is TRBV2, the J gene TRBJ2-7; tentative D call: TRBD2 (6 bases). The germline V gene encodes CDR1 SNHLY and CDR2 FYNNEI. V lost 8 bases and J lost 2, with 13 bases in between. The CDR3 loop spans 13 amino acids. Here the CDR3 reads CASFREFPYEQYF. The CDR3 region has the DNA TGTGCCAGCTTTCGGGAGTTTCCCTACGAGCAGTACTTC.

The chain has TRBV5-1 and TRBJ2-3; 12 positions agree with TRBD2. CDR1 and CDR2 (germline): SGHRS, YFSETQ. Germline trimming cut 3 bases from V and 2 bases from J; bases unmatched to any gene: 4. The CDR3 sequence is 16 residues long. In DNA, the CDR3 is TGCGCCAGCAGCTCCACTAGCGGGGGGAACACAGATACGCAGTATTTT. Amino acids: CASSSTSGGNTDTQYF.

This clonotype turned up a few times. The rearrangement uses TRBV19 and TRBJ1-1, with D perhaps TRBD1 (6 bases). V shed 8 bases and J shed 0 bases, with 16 bases lying between them. This CDR3 is 15 amino acids long. Germline CDR1 LNHDA, CDR2 SQIVND (reference sequence). The CDR3 coding sequence is TGTGCCAGTCATGCCCAGGGGCTCGTGAACACTGAAGCTTTCTTT. It codes for CASHAQGLVNTEAFF.